Shown below are 8 T cell receptor beta chains from a single sample sequenced in a study of CD8 T cells in ankylosing spondylitis. TCRdb ran MiXCR on the 5' RACE reads and lists one entry per CDR3 protein. Of 150,000 to 200,000 distinct CDR3 sequences listed, roughly 11% were seen once; the top ten hold 25% to 30%. The specimen sequenced was blood, either unsorted or a sorted T cell fraction (not recorded which). Source of these receptors: a male donor with ankylosing spondylitis or in good health (not recorded which).

At least ten counts were recorded for this clonotype. J is TRBJ2-3 and V is TRBV24-1; 9 bases agree with TRBD1. The CDR3 sequence is 15 residues long. In germline, CDR1 is KGHDR, CDR2 SFDVKD. The V segment lost 1 base and the J segment 5 bases; nucleotides outside the gene matches: 3. The CDR3 loop reads CATSDFRGQGDTQYF. CDR3 bases: TGTGCCACCAGTGATTTCCGGGGACAGGGAGATACGCAGTATTTT.

The J gene is TRBJ1-2, the V gene TRBV19; a possible D gene is TRBD1 (6 bases). CDR3 size: 14 residues. Between the trimmed V and J ends, which lost 4 bases and 4 bases, there was a span of 13 bases. The germline CDR1 and CDR2 sequences are LNHDA and SQIVND (reference sequence). The CDR3 region is CASSTKTGTYGYTF. The CDR3 nucleotides read TGTGCCAGTAGTACGAAGACAGGAACCTATGGCTACACCTTC.

This clonotype occurred many times. The V and J genes are TRBV3-1 and TRBJ2-7; the D is unclear. Germline V CDR1 and CDR2: LGHDT, YNNKEL (reference sequence). This CDR3 has 12 residues. V lost 4 bases and J lost 1, with 5 bases in between. As DNA, the CDR3 is TGTGCCAGCAGCCGTCTGTCCTACGAGCAGTACTTC. It translates to CASSRLSYEQYF.

The J gene is TRBJ2-7, the V gene TRBV11-2; D is undetermined. The V gene's germline CDR1 is SGHAT and CDR2 FQNNGV. CDR3 size: 11 residues. V shed 6 bases and J shed 7 bases, with 10 bases lying between them. Written as DNA, the CDR3 is TGTGCCAGCAGTACGTATCTGGAGCAGTACTTC. Translated: CASSTYLEQYF.

This clonotype came up many times. V usage is TRBV6-5 and J usage is TRBJ2-5; a weak D match, TRBD2 (6 bases). This CDR3 comprises 12 residues. Germline CDR1 is MNHEY and CDR2 is SVGAGI. Trimming took 6 bases from V and 5 from J, leaving 10 bases between them. The CDR3, as DNA: TGTGCCAGCAGACCGGGGGTGGAGACCCAGTACTTC. Protein product: CASRPGVETQYF.

Ten or more counts support this clonotype. The chain carries TRBV4-1 and TRBJ1-4; D ambiguous. Germline loops: CDR1 MGHRA, CDR2 YSYEKL. V lost 1 base, J lost 5 bases, and 5 bases lay in between. CDR3 size: 13 residues. CDR3 in amino acids: CASSQGRNEKLFF. DNA for the CDR3: TGCGCCAGCAGCCAAGGCAGAAATGAAAAACTGTTTTTT.

This clonotype was recorded many times. This CDR3 reads CASSGDMGVYEQYF. Here the CDR3 DNA reads TGTGCCAGCAGCGGCGACATGGGAGTCTACGAGCAGTACTTC. The rearrangement links TRBV11-2 to TRBJ2-7; possible D gene TRBD2, 5 bases. Trimming took off 5 bases at V and 3 bases at J, with 14 bases between the two ends. This CDR3 spans 14 amino acids. Germline V CDR1 and CDR2: SGHAT, FQNNGV.

This clonotype has only a few counts. V usage is TRBV29-1 and J usage is TRBJ2-7; 9 nucleotides agree with TRBD1. In germline, CDR1 is SQVTM, CDR2 ANQGSEA. The J segment lost 4 bases and the V segment lost 5 bases, leaving 6 bases of the junction unmatched. This CDR3 has 13 residues. The CDR3 here is CSVTTGGSYEQYF. CDR3 nucleotide sequence: TGCAGCGTTACAACAGGGGGCTCTTACGAGCAGTACTTC.